Listed here is a single T cell receptor (beta chain). Antigen unknown. Described time point: week 47, end of study. What each vaccine dose contained was 300 ug of mutant IDH1 20-mer peptide, accompanied by topical imiquimod. These data belong to a study of a mutant IDH1 vaccine in newly diagnosed glioma. Background on the study: The first vaccination came 4-6 weeks after radiotherapy alone, or with temozolomide cycles. The sex distribution of treated patients was around 60% male and roughly 40% female, with a mean age of around 40 years. Patients arrived already treated with radiotherapy, temozolomide, or both, most having had both. At week 47 came visit V13, while visit V12 had come at week 35.

Clones were sequenced by immunoSEQ multiplex PCR, and TCRdb holds only the in-frame ones, with some missing. Of 45,000 to 65,000 clones listed, approximately 64% are singletons. Germline CDR1 reads MNHEY; CDR2 reads SVGAGI. The trim removed 6 bases at V and 3 bases at J, leaving 5 bases unmatched. The CDR3 covers 14 residues. Source: peripheral blood mononuclear cells (PBMCs), taken from a glioma patient whose treatment included an IDH1 peptide vaccine. The TCR originated in a man aged 35 to 55 with glioma. Some clones in this sample may be carry-over from other donors' samples. The rearrangement links TRBV6-5 to TRBJ1-1; 9 nucleotides align to TRBD1. For the CDR3, the DNA is TGTGCCAGCAGAAACAGGGGGCAAGACACTGAAGCTTTCTTT. It specifies CASRNRGQDTEAFF.